Each of the 15 T cell receptor beta chains below was sequenced from the same sample in a study of cytomegalovirus exposure and HLA in healthy donors. With 60 Vbeta and 13 Jbeta primers, the PCR was carried out. This table comes from immunoSEQ multiplex PCR, and its TCRdb copy is limited to in-frame clones, with some not included. The profile covers 100,000 to 150,000 clones, with roughly 10% appearing a single time and around 4.6% taken by the ten largest. Sequencing was carried out using PBMCs. These receptors were collected from a woman between 18 and 30 years old in good health and CMV-seropositive.

The chain combines TRBV19 with TRBJ2-2, with 9 bases matching TRBD1. The CDR3 covers 15 residues. Germline V gene lookup returns CDR1 LNHDA and CDR2 SQIVND (reference sequence). After removal of 6 bases from V and 4 bases from J, the junction contained 6 bases not matched to a gene. CDR3 amino acids: CASRWGTGSTGELFF. Here the CDR3 DNA reads TGTGCCAGTAGATGGGGGACAGGGTCCACCGGGGAGCTGTTTTTT.

In its sample, this clone was seen a few times. The rearrangement links TRBV19 to TRBJ2-1, with 9 bases identical to TRBD2. The CDR3 is 15 residues long. V dropped 5 bases and J dropped 6; count of bases not matched to a gene: 8. The germline V gene has CDR1 LNHDA and CDR2 SQIVND (reference sequence). The CDR3: CASSPIETSGNEQFF. DNA for the CDR3: TGTGCCAGTAGTCCCATTGAGACTAGCGGCAATGAGCAGTTCTTC.

This clone was recorded a few times. The chain recombines TRBV5-1 with TRBJ2-1; 7 bases fit TRBD2. J was trimmed by 7 bases and V by 0 bases; bases with no gene match: 7. Germline V gives CDR1 SGHRS, CDR2 YFSETQ. The CDR3 covers 15 residues. The CDR3 protein is CASSLVGGSSNEQFF. CDR3 nucleotides: TGCGCCAGCAGCTTGGTCGGCGGGAGTAGTAATGAGCAGTTCTTC.

The chain uses TRBV4-2 and TRBJ2-7; D unresolved. The CDR3 contains 14 residues. Trimming took 1 base from V and 0 from J, leaving 7 bases between them. The V gene's germline CDR1 is LGHNA and CDR2 YNFKEQ. Here the CDR3 DNA reads TGTGCCAGCAGCCAAGCGTATAGCTCCTACGAGCAGTACTTC. Protein product: CASSQAYSSYEQYF.

This clone was counted a few times. The V gene is TRBV5-1, the J gene TRBJ1-2; weak D call: TRBD1 (5 bases). The germline V and J ends were trimmed by 5 bases and 4 bases, with 12 bases remaining between them. The CDR3 covers 13 residues. Germline V gene data show CDR1 as SGHRS and CDR2 as YFSETQ. In nucleotides, the CDR3 is TGCGCCAGCAGGCCGGAGACAGCCTATGGCTACACCTTC. Its protein is CASRPETAYGYTF.

The chain links TRBV29-1 to TRBJ1-1; perhaps TRBD1 as D (6 bases). Germline assignment: CDR1 SQVTM and CDR2 ANQGSEA. The CDR3 extends over 14 amino acids. V lost 6 bases to trimming and J lost 0 bases, with 14 bases between them. The CDR3 DNA follows: TGCAGCGTGACGGACAGACTAATGAACACTGAAGCTTTCTTT. Its protein product is CSVTDRLMNTEAFF.

This clone was detected a few times. Other DNA sequences in this specimen translate into the identical CDR3. The chain employs TRBV27 and TRBJ1-1; no clear D gene. V was trimmed by 7 bases and J by 3 bases, leaving 15 bases between them. Germline V gene lookup returns CDR1 MNHEY and CDR2 SMNVEV (reference sequence). This CDR3 has 14 amino acids. CDR3 nucleotides: TGTGCCAGCACCGCTTGGGCATGGGACACTGAAGCTTTCTTT. Translating gives CASTAWAWDTEAFF.

This clone has a handful of counts. The V call is TRBV7-9, the J call TRBJ2-7; 8 bases line up with TRBD1. The CDR3 extends over 15 amino acids. Germline values: CDR1 SEHNR, CDR2 FQNEAQ (reference sequence). V lost 5 bases to trimming and J lost 0 bases; unmatched junction nucleotides: 6. The CDR3 sequence is CASSETGTGSYEQYF. In DNA form, the CDR3 reads TGTGCCAGCAGCGAGACCGGGACAGGCTCCTACGAGCAGTACTTC.

This clone was seen a few times. The chain joins TRBV28 to TRBJ2-1; 8 bases align to TRBD2. With 5 bases clipped from V and 4 bases from J, the junction kept 4 bases outside the gene matches. The CDR3 covers 14 residues. Germline V gene lookup returns CDR1 MDHEN and CDR2 SYDVKM. CDR3 protein: CASSVLAAYNEQFF. CDR3 bases: TGTGCCAGCAGTGTACTAGCGGCTTACAATGAGCAGTTCTTC.

The chain links TRBV19 to TRBJ1-2, with 8 bases fitting TRBD1. Germline V gene data show CDR1 as LNHDA and CDR2 as SQIVND (reference sequence). There are 13 residues in the CDR3. The ends lost 3 bases at V and 7 bases at J; junction bases unmatched: 4. The chain's CDR3 is CASSIQGALGYTF. The CDR3 nucleotides are TGTGCCAGTAGTATCCAGGGGGCGCTTGGCTACACCTTC. Full variable domain (remainder filled in from reference TRBV19 and TRBJ1-2): DGGITQSPKYLFRKEGQNVTLSCEQNLNHDAMYWYRQDPGQGLRLIYYSQIVNDFQKGDIAEGYSVSREKKESFPLTVTSAQKNPTAFYLCASSIQGALGYTFGSGTRLTVV.

This chain connects TRBV7-2 to TRBJ2-1; possible D gene TRBD2, 6 bases. Trimming cost V 1 base and J 6 bases, with 16 bases left between them. CDR1 is SGHTA and CDR2 is FQGNSA in the germline V gene. The CDR3 loop spans 16 amino acids. The CDR3 protein is CASSLVGGEISNEQFF. In DNA form, the CDR3 reads TGTGCCAGCAGCTTAGTCGGGGGAGAGATCAGCAATGAGCAGTTCTTC. The full variable domain, with the rest looked up from reference TRBV7-2 and TRBJ2-1, is GAGVSQSPSNKVTEKGKDVELRCDPISGHTALYWYRQSLGQGLEFLIYFQGNSAPDKSGLPSDRFSAERTGGSVSTLTIQRTQQEDSAVYLCASSLVGGEISNEQFFGPGTRLTVL.

The CDR3 coding sequence is TGTGCCATCAGCAAACAGGGCAGTCAGCCCCAGCATTTT. Encoded protein: CAISKQGSQPQHF. V gene TRBV10-3 combines with J gene TRBJ1-5; the D gene is possibly TRBD1 (6 bases). Germline V gene lookup returns CDR1 ENHRY and CDR2 SYGVKD. The CDR3 length is 13 residues. V lost 6 bases and J lost 6, with 12 bases in between.

The sample holds a few counts of this clone. The genes are TRBV13 and TRBJ2-1; tentatively, D is TRBD2 (6 bases). Trimming cost V 4 bases and J 7 bases, with 11 bases left between them. Germline V gene sequence: CDR1 PRHDT, CDR2 FYEKMQ (reference sequence). CDR3 length: 13 residues. CDR3 loop: CASSSGGMNEQFF. The DNA of the CDR3 is TGTGCCAGCAGCTCCGGCGGGATGAATGAGCAGTTCTTC.

This clone was seen only a few times. The genes are TRBV5-1 and TRBJ2-7, with a tentative D call TRBD2 (6 bases). Trimming removed 4 bases at V and 5 bases at J, with 19 bases between. Per germline, CDR1 SGHRS and CDR2 YFSETQ. This CDR3 contains 15 residues. In DNA, the CDR3 is TGCGCCAGCAGCACGGGACTTCCAGCGTGGGACGAGCAGTACTTC. Amino acid sequence: CASSTGLPAWDEQYF. The full variable domain, rest sourced from reference TRBV5-1 and TRBJ2-7, is KAGVTQTPRYLIKTRGQQVTLSCSPISGHRSVSWYQQTPGQGLQFLFEYFSETQRNKGNFPGRFSGRQFSNSRSEMNVSTLELGDSALYLCASSTGLPAWDEQYFGPGTRLTVT.

The chain is built from TRBV20-1 and TRBJ1-1; D unclear. Germline values: CDR1 DFQATT, CDR2 SNEGSKA (reference sequence). Trimming took 7 bases from V and 8 from J, leaving 14 bases between them. The CDR3 extends over 11 amino acids. Here the CDR3 DNA reads TGCAGTGTACTATTTCCGAAGGAAGCTTTCTTT. It translates to CSVLFPKEAFF.